The rows below give T cell receptor beta chains drawn from one sample of a study of blood T cell repertoires in COVID-19. Profiling relied on immunoSEQ multiplex PCR, and the TCRdb table lists in-frame clones only, not all of them. The table lists fewer than 200,000 clones, approximately 82% of them singletons. Sample: PBMCs or T cells enriched from blood (not recorded which). The receptors derive from a man aged 60-69 years who had recovered from COVID-19. Each CDR3 is given without its conserved first and last residue. Fields, in order: J gene, V gene, CDR3 protein.

j_call: TRBJ2-2; v_call: TRBV27; cdr3_aa: ASSLGAGATGELF
j_call: TRBJ2-1; v_call: TRBV7-3; cdr3_aa: ASSLNAGGSYNEQF
j_call: TRBJ2-3; v_call: TRBV7-9; cdr3_aa: ASSSSGSTDTQY
j_call: TRBJ2-1; v_call: TRBV14; cdr3_aa: ASSLISGVDNEQF
j_call: TRBJ2-2; v_call: TRBV7-6; cdr3_aa: ASRPSTGATGELF
j_call: TRBJ2-5; v_call: TRBV5-6; cdr3_aa: ASSLTSGGGETQY
j_call: TRBJ1-1; v_call: TRBV27; cdr3_aa: ASRWGAEAF
j_call: TRBJ1-5; v_call: TRBV29-1; cdr3_aa: SVRTGALGNQPQH
j_call: TRBJ2-2; v_call: TRBV2; cdr3_aa: ASRGGDVFTGELF
j_call: TRBJ2-3; v_call: TRBV7-3; cdr3_aa: ASSSGLAGVTDTQY
j_call: TRBJ2-3; v_call: TRBV14; cdr3_aa: ASSQDRFSRASTDTQY
j_call: TRBJ2-5; v_call: TRBV7-8; cdr3_aa: ASSLGVGGQETQY
j_call: TRBJ2-7; v_call: TRBV14; cdr3_aa: ASSRSRGGEQY
j_call: TRBJ2-1; v_call: TRBV3-1/TRBV3-2; cdr3_aa: ASSQGWSVEGSDEQF
j_call: TRBJ1-1; v_call: TRBV7-3; cdr3_aa: ASSRTGSNTEAF
j_call: TRBJ2-2; v_call: TRBV30; cdr3_aa: AWSSYRTSGGAGELF
j_call: TRBJ2-7; v_call: TRBV19; cdr3_aa: ASTAFGGTRPLFEQY
j_call: TRBJ2-7; v_call: TRBV27; cdr3_aa: ASSYQGDSYEQY
j_call: TRBJ2-7; v_call: TRBV7-2; cdr3_aa: ASSLAQVVYEQY
j_call: TRBJ1-4; v_call: TRBV9; cdr3_aa: ASSSGVGARTNEKLF
j_call: TRBJ2-1; v_call: TRBV11-3; cdr3_aa: ASSGGANEQF
j_call: TRBJ1-1; v_call: TRBV4-1; cdr3_aa: ASSKSPDGMNTEAF
j_call: TRBJ2-7; v_call: TRBV13; cdr3_aa: ASSGTATYEQY
j_call: TRBJ2-7; v_call: TRBV6-5; cdr3_aa: ASSYSWGREQY